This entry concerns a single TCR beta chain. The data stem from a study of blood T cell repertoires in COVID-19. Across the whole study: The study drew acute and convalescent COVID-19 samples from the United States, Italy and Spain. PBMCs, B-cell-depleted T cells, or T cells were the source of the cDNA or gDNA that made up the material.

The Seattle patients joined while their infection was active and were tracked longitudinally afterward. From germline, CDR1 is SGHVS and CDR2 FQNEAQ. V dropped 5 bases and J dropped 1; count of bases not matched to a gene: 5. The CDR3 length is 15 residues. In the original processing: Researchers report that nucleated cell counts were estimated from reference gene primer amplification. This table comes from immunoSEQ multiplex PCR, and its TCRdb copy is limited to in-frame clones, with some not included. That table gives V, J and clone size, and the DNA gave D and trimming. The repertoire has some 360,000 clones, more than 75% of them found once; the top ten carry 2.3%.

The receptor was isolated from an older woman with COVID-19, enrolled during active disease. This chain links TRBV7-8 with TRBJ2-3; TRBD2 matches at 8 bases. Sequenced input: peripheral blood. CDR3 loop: CASSISSGGTDTQYF. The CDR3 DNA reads TGTGCCAGCAGCATCAGTAGCGGGGGCACAGATACGCAGTATTTT. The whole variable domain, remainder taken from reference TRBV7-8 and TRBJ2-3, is GAGVSQSPRYKVAKRGQDVALRCDPISGHVSLFWYQQALGQGPEFLTYFQNEAQLDKSGLPSDRFFAERPEGSVSTLKIQRTQQEDSAVYLCASSISSGGTDTQYFGPGTRLTVL.